At least ten counts were recorded for the clone carrying this TCR beta chain. Antigen specificity is unknown. This entry belongs to a study of T cells in Graves' hyperthyroidism and ophthalmopathy. CDR1 is DFQATT and CDR2 is SNEGSKA in the germline V gene (reference sequence). Unmatched junction bases numbered 5, after V lost 6 bases and J lost 2 bases. The CDR3 has 13 residues. Amplified TCR beta CDR3 regions came from RNA transcripts. HTBI primers drove first-round RT-PCR of the TCR CDR3. TCRdb reprocessed the multiplex PCR reads via MiXCR and lists one record per CDR3 protein. This sample has about 290,000 distinct CDR3 sequences, with roughly 15% found just once. General study points: Among thyroid clonotypes expanded above 0.001, most also appeared in blood. For ophthalmopathy, model prediction preceded onset by a median roughly 6.5 months.

The V and J genes are TRBV20-1 and TRBJ2-5, with 8 bases aligning to TRBD1. The receptor was isolated from a woman aged 45-60 years with Graves' hyperthyroidism that later progressed to Graves' ophthalmopathy. The sample consisted of blood. CDR3 region: CSAQWTGQETQYF. The CDR3 DNA is TGCAGTGCCCAATGGACAGGGCAAGAGACCCAGTACTTC.